Listed here are 6 T cell receptor beta chains from one sample, sequenced in a study of T cells after yellow fever vaccination. MiXCR, run by TCRdb on the 5' RACE reads, gives a single entry per CDR3 protein. Of about 550,000 distinct CDR3 sequences detected, under 25% appear once; the ten largest clones hold 13% to 15%. Sequences were derived from PBMCs, sampled 15 days after the yellow fever booster vaccination. These receptor sequences come from a man aged 25-40 years who received the YFV17D yellow fever vaccine.

This rearrangement joins TRBV12-3 or TRBV12-4 to TRBJ2-1, with TRBD1 identical over 8 bases. The CDR3 spans 15 residues. The J segment lost 6 bases and the V segment lost 6 bases, leaving 10 bases of the junction unmatched. This CDR3 is CASSLGQGNINEQFF. The CDR3 DNA reads as TGTGCCAGCAGCCTCGGACAGGGAAATATCAATGAGCAGTTCTTC.

The V gene is TRBV20-1, the J gene TRBJ2-1; 7 nucleotides match TRBD2. The CDR3 has 13 amino acids. CDR1 DFQATT and CDR2 SNEGSKA come from the germline V gene (reference sequence). The DNA of the CDR3 is TGCAGGGCCCCGGGGGGCTCCTACAATGAGCAGTTCTTC. This sequence encodes CRAPGGSYNEQFF.

This clonotype was counted between two and nine times. This chain joins TRBV7-2 and TRBJ2-2; weak D call: TRBD2 (7 bases). V was cut by 5 bases and J by 5 bases, with 15 bases left in between. Germline CDR1 and CDR2: SGHTA and FQGNSA. The CDR3 is 15 amino acids. As DNA, the CDR3 is TGTGCCAGCAGCACTTGGGGGCGGGAGACCGGGGAGCTGTTTTTT. Protein: CASSTWGRETGELFF.

The rearrangement joins TRBV5-4 to TRBJ2-5; TRBD2 aligns across 8 bases. After removal of 1 base from V and 4 bases from J, the junction contained 3 bases not matched to a gene. This CDR3 contains 14 residues. Germline assignment: CDR1 SGHNT and CDR2 YYREEE (reference sequence). CDR3 amino acids: CASSLKAGVETQYF. The DNA for the CDR3 is TGTGCCAGCAGCTTGAAAGCGGGAGTAGAGACCCAGTACTTC.

This clonotype was counted only a few times. This chain connects TRBV12-5 to TRBJ2-1; 7 nucleotides agree with TRBD2. The CDR3 loop spans 18 amino acids. Germline values: CDR1 LGHNT, CDR2 FRNRAP. After removal of 5 bases from V and 0 bases from J, the junction contained 13 bases not matched to a gene. CDR3 DNA sequence: TGTGCTAGTGGTACCACCCCGAGCGGGGCCTACTCCTACAATGAGCAGTTCTTC. Amino acids: CASGTTPSGAYSYNEQFF.

This clonotype was observed a few times. The chain carries TRBV20-1 and TRBJ2-2; D may be TRBD1 (5 bases). The CDR3 length is 17 residues. Trimming cost V 5 bases and J 0 bases, with 19 bases left between them. Germline V lookup: CDR1 DFQATT, CDR2 SNEGSKA (reference sequence). This CDR3 reads CSAPAGYPFANTGELFF. For the CDR3, the DNA is TGCAGTGCTCCGGCAGGGTACCCGTTCGCGAACACCGGGGAGCTGTTTTTT.